This is a list of T cell receptor beta chains from one sample in a study of T cell repertoires in cytomegalovirus infection. For these TCRs, the target antigens are not known. TCRdb re-called the reads with MiXCR, one entry per CDR3 protein. The sample consists of hundreds of thousands of distinct CDR3 sequences, 33% of them appearing once. Sequencing was performed on cultured PBMCs, taken from culture after CMV antigen stimulation. All receptors come from a human donor in good health (CMV status not recorded). Some clones in this sample may be carry-over from other donors' samples. Each CDR3 is given with its conserved first and last residue. The D gene is left open where the match is weak. Clone sizes are given selectively: once, few, many, or a class where the clone is expanded.

v_call	d_call	clone_size	j_call	cdr3_nt	cdr3_aa
TRBV28	.	.	TRBJ2-7	TGTGCCAGCAGTTACCCCAGGCTCTACGAGCAGTACTTC	CASSYPRLYEQYF
TRBV7-8	.	many	TRBJ1-1	TGTGCCAGCAGCTTGAGGGGATCGGTCATGAACACTGAAGCTTTCTTT	CASSLRGSVMNTEAFF
TRBV6-8	.	.	TRBJ1-2	TGTGCCAGCGGAAGGGGCTATGGCTACACCTTC	CASGRGYGYTF
TRBV15	.	few	TRBJ1-2	TGTGCCACCAGCAGAGATCTAGGACGCCAAACGGGGGGCTACACCTTC	CATSRDLGRQTGGYTF
TRBV20-1	.	.	TRBJ1-5	TGCAGTGCTAGGTCCGGGACGGATTATAGCAATCAGCCCCAGCATTTT	CSARSGTDYSNQPQHF
TRBV6-6	.	.	TRBJ2-1	TGTGCCAGCAGTTACTCCCCAGGCGCGGCGGGGAAGATAAATGAGCAGTTCTTC	CASSYSPGAAGKINEQFF
TRBV7-2	.	few	TRBJ1-4	TGTGCCAGCAGCGCCGGGTCGTCTGGGGAAAAACTGTTTTTT	CASSAGSSGEKLFF
TRBV27	.	few	TRBJ2-3	TGTGCCAGCAGTTTATCGACGACCCACCATACGCAGTATTTT	CASSLSTTHHTQYF
TRBV3-1	.	once	TRBJ2-3	TGTGCCAGCAGTCCCTCATCTCCCGCGGATACGCAGTATTTT	CASSPSSPADTQYF
TRBV11-2	TRBD1	.	TRBJ2-7	TGTGCCAGCAGCCCATATACCGGGACAGGCTTCACCGAGAGCTCCTACGAGCAGTACTTC	CASSPYTGTGFTESSYEQYF
TRBV30	.	.	TRBJ1-1	TGTGCCTGGAGCCCCTCGAGGACTGAAGCTTTCTTT	CAWSPSRTEAFF
TRBV5-4	TRBD2	few	TRBJ2-2	TGTGCCAGCAGCCGGGACTACGCGAACACCGGGGAGCTGTTTTTT	CASSRDYANTGELFF
TRBV7-9	.	few	TRBJ1-4	TGTGCCAGCACCGCCCAAGGGGGGCCTAATGAAAAACTGTTTTTT	CASTAQGGPNEKLFF
TRBV6-5	.	.	TRBJ2-3	TGTGCCAGCAGCCACGACCAGGGTTCCGATACGCAGTATTTT	CASSHDQGSDTQYF
TRBV14	.	few	TRBJ2-1	TGTGCCAGCAGCCCAAGCCGGGGCCACTCCTACAATGAGCAGTTCTTC	CASSPSRGHSYNEQFF
TRBV6-1	TRBD2	.	TRBJ2-1	TGTGCCAGCAGCCCGTCTGGCGGGGGGCCAGGGTACAATGAGCAGTTCTTC	CASSPSGGGPGYNEQFF
TRBV2	.	.	TRBJ2-5	TGTGCCAGCATCCTCATGCGGGCGCAAGAGACCCAGTACTTC	CASILMRAQETQYF
TRBV10-3	.	few	TRBJ2-3	TGTGCCATCGGGGGGAGGAGCACAGATACGCAGTATTTT	CAIGGRSTDTQYF
TRBV14	TRBD2	.	TRBJ2-3	TGTGCCAGCAGCCAAGATTTTCGACTAGCGGGAACAGATACGCAGTATTTT	CASSQDFRLAGTDTQYF
TRBV7-9	.	few	TRBJ2-3	TGTGCCAGCAGCCCCTTTGGGACCACGATTTTCACAGATACGCAGTATTTT	CASSPFGTTIFTDTQYF
TRBV6-6	.	once	TRBJ2-3	TGTGCCAGCAGCCCTATGGGGGGCGGGGATACGCAGTATTTT	CASSPMGGGDTQYF
TRBV14	.	.	TRBJ2-5	TGTGCCAGCAGCCAATGGGGTGTGGAGACCCAGTACTTC	CASSQWGVETQYF
TRBV12-3/TRBV12-4	.	few	TRBJ1-5	TGTGCCAGCAGTCCACAGGCGGAACAGCCCCAGCATTTT	CASSPQAEQPQHF
TRBV6-1	TRBD1	.	TRBJ1-4	TGTGCCAGCAGCAGTAGACAGGGGATGGAAGAAAAACTGTTTTTT	CASSSRQGMEEKLFF
TRBV7-8	TRBD1	many	TRBJ2-6	TGTGCCAGCAGCTCACACAGGGGCGGCGGGGCCAACGTCCTGACTTTC	CASSSHRGGGANVLTF
TRBV11-2	.	few	TRBJ2-2	TGTGCCAGCAGTTCGGGCAGATTCAACACCGGGGAGCTGTTTTTT	CASSSGRFNTGELFF